Listed below are T cell receptor beta chains from one sample, sequenced in a study of blood T cell repertoires in COVID-19. The table came from immunoSEQ multiplex PCR; TCRdb's copy has only in-frame clones and leaves some out. The table includes some 90,000 clones, about 80% detected once. The sample was peripheral blood. The receptor set was obtained from a woman between 70 and 85 years old with acute or convalescent COVID-19. Each CDR3 is given with its conserved first and last residue. A D gene is named only where the DNA matches it firmly. Clone size, where shown, is once, few, many, or a class for clones that have expanded.

v_gene: TRBV28
abundance: once
j_gene: TRBJ2-3
d_gene: TRBD2
CDR3aa: CASSPSGRKEDTQYF
CDR3nt: TGTGCCAGCAGTCCGAGCGGGAGGAAGGAGGATACGCAGTATTTT

v_gene: TRBV19
abundance: -
j_gene: TRBJ1-5
d_gene: -
CDR3aa: CASTTGYSNQPQHF
CDR3nt: TGTGCCAGTACGACAGGCTATAGCAATCAGCCCCAGCATTTT

v_gene: TRBV24-1
abundance: -
j_gene: TRBJ2-1
d_gene: TRBD2
CDR3aa: CATSSSRGSSYNEQFF
CDR3nt: TGTGCCACCAGTTCCTCGCGGGGGAGCTCCTACAATGAGCAGTTCTTC

v_gene: TRBV6-5
abundance: -
j_gene: TRBJ1-4
d_gene: -
CDR3aa: CASRPLGQPNEKLFF
CDR3nt: TGTGCCAGCAGGCCGCTTGGACAGCCTAATGAAAAACTGTTTTTT

v_gene: TRBV29-1
abundance: -
j_gene: TRBJ1-1
d_gene: -
CDR3aa: CSVDRRGGAEAFF
CDR3nt: TGCAGCGTTGATAGGAGGGGTGGGGCTGAAGCTTTCTTT

v_gene: TRBV3-1/TRBV3-2
abundance: -
j_gene: TRBJ1-1
d_gene: TRBD1
CDR3aa: CASSPLRQGSTEAFF
CDR3nt: TGTGCCAGCAGCCCTCTTAGACAGGGATCCACTGAAGCTTTCTTT

v_gene: TRBV3-1/TRBV3-2
abundance: -
j_gene: TRBJ2-1
d_gene: TRBD1
CDR3aa: CASSPLGTGNGNEQFF
CDR3nt: TGTGCCAGCAGCCCCCTCGGGACAGGGAATGGAAATGAGCAGTTCTTC

v_gene: TRBV4-1
abundance: -
j_gene: TRBJ2-7
d_gene: TRBD1
CDR3aa: CASSQTGTGVYEQYF
CDR3nt: TGCGCCAGCAGCCAAACCGGGACAGGGGTCTACGAGCAGTACTTC

v_gene: TRBV14
abundance: -
j_gene: TRBJ1-1
d_gene: -
CDR3aa: CASSQEPPLRCTEAFF
CDR3nt: TGTGCCAGCAGCCAAGAACCCCCCCTACGGTGCACTGAAGCTTTCTTT

v_gene: TRBV5-6
abundance: -
j_gene: TRBJ1-2
d_gene: TRBD1
CDR3aa: CASSLTGVYGYTF
CDR3nt: TGTGCCAGCAGCTTGACAGGGGTCTATGGCTACACCTTC

v_gene: TRBV14
abundance: few
j_gene: TRBJ1-2
d_gene: -
CDR3aa: CASSHPGHQYGYTF
CDR3nt: TGTGCCAGCAGCCACCCGGGACATCAATATGGCTACACCTTC

v_gene: TRBV5-8
abundance: -
j_gene: TRBJ2-1
d_gene: TRBD1
CDR3aa: CASSFRVRTGNEQFF
CDR3nt: TGTGCCAGCAGCTTTCGTGTCCGGACAGGGAATGAGCAGTTCTTC

v_gene: TRBV5-1
abundance: -
j_gene: TRBJ1-5
d_gene: -
CDR3aa: CASSLYGESNQPQHF
CDR3nt: TGCGCCAGCAGCTTGTACGGGGAGAGCAATCAGCCCCAGCATTTT

v_gene: TRBV4-3
abundance: -
j_gene: TRBJ1-2
d_gene: TRBD1
CDR3aa: CASSQGDRSHHGYTF
CDR3nt: TGCGCCAGCAGCCAAGGGGACAGGAGCCATCATGGCTACACCTTC

v_gene: TRBV11-2
abundance: -
j_gene: TRBJ2-7
d_gene: -
CDR3aa: CASSLEQGQAYEQYF
CDR3nt: TGTGCCAGCAGCTTAGAACAGGGCCAAGCCTACGAGCAGTACTTC

v_gene: TRBV29-1
abundance: -
j_gene: TRBJ2-2
d_gene: TRBD1
CDR3aa: CSVVGTGSVTGELFF
CDR3nt: TGCAGCGTTGTGGGGACAGGGTCCGTCACCGGGGAGCTGTTTTTT

v_gene: TRBV2
abundance: -
j_gene: TRBJ1-1
d_gene: -
CDR3aa: CASIQGYTEAFF
CDR3nt: TGTGCCAGCATCCAGGGCTACACTGAAGCTTTCTTT

v_gene: TRBV27
abundance: -
j_gene: TRBJ1-3
d_gene: -
CDR3aa: CASSPNRVSGNTIYF
CDR3nt: TGTGCCAGCAGTCCTAACAGGGTCTCCGGAAACACCATATATTTT

v_gene: TRBV28
abundance: few
j_gene: TRBJ2-1
d_gene: TRBD2
CDR3aa: CASSLLAGVTNEQFF
CDR3nt: TGTGCCAGCAGTTTACTAGCGGGAGTGACGAATGAGCAGTTCTTC

v_gene: TRBV6-2/TRBV6-3
abundance: -
j_gene: TRBJ1-5
d_gene: -
CDR3aa: CASSYRGTAYQPQHF
CDR3nt: TGTGCCAGCAGTTACCGGGGGACCGCGTATCAGCCCCAGCATTTT